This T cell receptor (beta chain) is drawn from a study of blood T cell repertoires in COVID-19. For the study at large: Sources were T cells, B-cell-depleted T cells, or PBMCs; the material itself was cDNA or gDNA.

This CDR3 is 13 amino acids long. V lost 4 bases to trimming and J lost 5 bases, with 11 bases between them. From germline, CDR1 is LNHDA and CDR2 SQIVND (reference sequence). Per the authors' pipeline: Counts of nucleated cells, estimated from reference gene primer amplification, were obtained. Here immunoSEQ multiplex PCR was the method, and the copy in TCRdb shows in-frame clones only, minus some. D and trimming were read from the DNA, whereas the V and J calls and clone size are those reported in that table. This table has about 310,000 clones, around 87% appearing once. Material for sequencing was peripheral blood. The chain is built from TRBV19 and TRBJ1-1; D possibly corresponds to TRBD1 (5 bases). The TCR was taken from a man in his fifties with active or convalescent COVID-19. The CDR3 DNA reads TGTGCCAGTAGTACGGGGGGTTGGACTGAAGCTTTCTTT. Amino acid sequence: CASSTGGWTEAFF.